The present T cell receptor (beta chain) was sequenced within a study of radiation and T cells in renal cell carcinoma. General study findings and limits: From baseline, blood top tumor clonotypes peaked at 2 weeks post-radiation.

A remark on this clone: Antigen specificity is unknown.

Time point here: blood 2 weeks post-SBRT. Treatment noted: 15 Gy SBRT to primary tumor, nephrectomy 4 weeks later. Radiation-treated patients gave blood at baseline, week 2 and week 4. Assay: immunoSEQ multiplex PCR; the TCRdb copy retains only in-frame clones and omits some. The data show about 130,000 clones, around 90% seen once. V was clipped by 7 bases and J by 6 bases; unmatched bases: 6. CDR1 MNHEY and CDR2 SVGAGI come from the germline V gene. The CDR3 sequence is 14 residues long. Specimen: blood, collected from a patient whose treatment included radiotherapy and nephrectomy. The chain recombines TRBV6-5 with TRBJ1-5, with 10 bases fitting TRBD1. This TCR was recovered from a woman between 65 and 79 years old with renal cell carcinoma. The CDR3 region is CASTWTGGGQPQHF. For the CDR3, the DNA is TGTGCCAGCACCTGGACAGGGGGAGGTCAGCCCCAGCATTTT.